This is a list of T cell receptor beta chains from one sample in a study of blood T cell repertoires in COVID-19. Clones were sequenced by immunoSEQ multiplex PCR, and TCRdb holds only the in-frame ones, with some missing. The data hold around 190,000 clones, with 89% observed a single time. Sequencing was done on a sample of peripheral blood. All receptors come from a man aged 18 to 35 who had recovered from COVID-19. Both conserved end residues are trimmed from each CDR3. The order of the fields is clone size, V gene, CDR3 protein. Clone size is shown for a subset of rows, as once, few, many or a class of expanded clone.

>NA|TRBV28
ASSLTDRGLLKLF
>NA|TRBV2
ASRTSGAYEQY
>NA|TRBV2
ASSEESGSSEQF
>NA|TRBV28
ASSPPGGQVHYEQY
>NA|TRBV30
AWSVNRVDGYT
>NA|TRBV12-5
ASGLFEASEAF
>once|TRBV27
ASSFGGTTDTQY
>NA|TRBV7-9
ASSLASGRTYEQY
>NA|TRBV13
ASSLSRNQPQH
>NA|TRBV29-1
SVGDRTPVLYNEQF
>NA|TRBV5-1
ASSLGVLAGYEQF
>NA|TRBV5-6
ASSPGINTEAF
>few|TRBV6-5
ASSYASETYNEQF
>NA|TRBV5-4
ASSLTSGNNEQF
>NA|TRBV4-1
ASSRTRLDDEQF
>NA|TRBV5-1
ASSFGDWADTQY
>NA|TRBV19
ASEDTSVSSYNEQF
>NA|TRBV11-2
ASSLIMGHTGELF
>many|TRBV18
ASSPFREEGYT
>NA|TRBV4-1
ASSQGQGPTGELF
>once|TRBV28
AGSPRDTDQPQH
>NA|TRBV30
AWSLGGYTEAF
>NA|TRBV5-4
ASSSGGPGYT
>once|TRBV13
ASSPQTGAINEQF
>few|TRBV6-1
ASSEAGGSNQPQH
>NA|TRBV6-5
ASSYGGGYT
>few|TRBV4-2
ASTHITGSGNEKLF
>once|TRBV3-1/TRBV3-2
ASRHLAGQETQY
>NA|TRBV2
ASREGMNTEAF